Given below is one T cell receptor (beta chain) in context. Its antigen remains unidentified. Germline V gives CDR1 LNHDA, CDR2 SQIVND (reference sequence). V shed 6 bases, J shed 2 bases, and the junction held 19 bases outside the gene matches. The CDR3 contains 19 residues. The data stem from a study of OX40 agonist ivuxolimab in advanced cancers. Whole-study results and caveats: Both CD4+ and CD8+ T cell populations in blood had undergone clonal expansion by week 6 at 0.1 to 3.0 mg/kg.

TCRdb's copy holds only in-frame clones and misses some; the assay was immunoSEQ multiplex PCR. The table has 80,000 to 100,000 clones, approximately 87% seen once. V usage is TRBV19 and J usage is TRBJ1-2, with 9 bases identical to TRBD1. This specimen consisted of CD4+ or CD8+ T cells sorted from blood, obtained in a trial of the OX40 agonist ivuxolimab. The origin of this receptor is an adult with an advanced solid tumor such as melanoma, head and neck, liver or kidney cancer. Here the CDR3 DNA reads TGTGCCAGTAGGATGGAAGGCCGATTCGGACAGGGGCCGAACTATGGCTACACCTTC. Translation: CASRMEGRFGQGPNYGYTF.